This TCR beta chain was recorded in a study of T-cell memory formation after mild COVID-19. General study points: Several responding clones turned up in pre-infection memory, indicating that cross-reactive memory may have taken part. There was a balanced CD4/CD8 profile in clones contracting day 15 to 85, and later expanders leaned CD4+. CD4+ clones that contracted lay mainly in CM and EM; CD8+ ones lay in EMRA.

From 5'RACE with constant-segment primers came TCR alpha and TCR beta cDNA libraries that carried sample barcodes and UMIs. TCRdb used MiXCR to reprocess the 5' RACE reads, holding one entry per CDR3 protein. The sample shows roughly 150,000 distinct CDR3 sequences, around 15% of them seen only once. The CDR3 is 13 residues long. The V end lost 1 base, the J end lost 11 bases, and 14 bases lay between the germline ends. Germline lookup yields CDR1 SEHNR and CDR2 FQNEAQ (reference sequence). In the case of this clonotype: Its antigen is as yet unknown.

This sequence joins TRBV7-9 and TRBJ1-1; perhaps TRBD1 as D (6 bases). Specimen: PBMCs or a T cell subset sorted from them (not recorded which). This sequence originates from an adult woman who had mild COVID-19 (a few samples of this study predate the infection). Cell type and time point are not known. CDR3 bases: TGTGCCAGCAGCTTAGAAGGACAGCTAGGGGCTTTCTTT. As protein: CASSLEGQLGAFF.